The 22 T cell receptor beta chains below were found in one sample sequenced in a study of blood T cells in healthy people across ages. Using a J-beta primer mix together with a sample-barcoded 5' primer, a second PCR was run for roughly 6 to 12 cycles. TCRdb independently ran MiXCR on the 5' RACE reads; one entry per CDR3 protein. The sample carries about 900,000 distinct CDR3 sequences, about 44% recorded once. Sequencing input: blood. These receptors all come from a man aged 30-40 years in good health.

The chain combines TRBV24-1 with TRBJ2-2; tentatively, D is TRBD1 (6 bases). With 5 bases removed from V and 3 bases from J, the gap between germline ends came to 9 bases. The CDR3 has 14 residues. Germline values: CDR1 KGHDR, CDR2 SFDVKD. CDR3 nucleotides: TGTGCCACCAGTGCGGGACACCACACCGGGGAGCTGTTTTTT. Its translation: CATSAGHHTGELFF.

The rearrangement links TRBV5-6 to TRBJ2-5, with D hard to call. The CDR3 contains 14 residues. The V gene's germline CDR1 is SGHDT and CDR2 YYEEEE. V was cut by 2 bases and J by 4 bases, with 12 bases left in between. Here the CDR3 reads CASSFGTVGETQYF. CDR3 bases: TGTGCCAGCAGCTTCGGTACGGTGGGAGAGACCCAGTACTTC.

This clonotype turned up a few times. This chain connects TRBV12-5 to TRBJ2-3; perhaps TRBD1 as D (5 bases). The V gene's germline CDR1 is LGHNT and CDR2 FRNRAP. V was shortened by 9 bases and J by 6 bases, with 10 bases between the two germline ends. The CDR3 has 11 residues. The CDR3 region has the DNA TGTGCTAGGGTAGGGGCTGATACGCAGTATTTT. Its protein is CARVGADTQYF.

This clonotype has a handful of counts. The CDR3: CASSHTRTDTQYF. The CDR3 coding sequence is TGTGCCAGCAGTCATACCCGCACAGATACGCAGTATTTT. This chain links TRBV27 with TRBJ2-3; no reliable D call. This CDR3 has 13 amino acids. Per the germline V gene, CDR1 is MNHEY and CDR2 is SMNVEV (reference sequence). The V and J ends lost 5 bases and 1 base respectively, with 7 bases between them.

In its sample, this clonotype was seen a few times. The DNA of the CDR3 is TGTGCCAGCAGTTACTCGATTCAGGGGGGTCTAGAGACCCAGTACTTC. Its protein is CASSYSIQGGLETQYF. This rearrangement joins TRBV6-5 to TRBJ2-5; D might be TRBD1 (7 bases). From germline, CDR1 is MNHEY and CDR2 SVGAGI. V lost 0 bases and J 4 bases, leaving 15 bases between the germline ends. CDR3 length: 16 amino acids.

The V and J genes are TRBV20-1 and TRBJ2-3, with 9 bases identical to TRBD2. Germline V CDR1 and CDR2: DFQATT, SNEGSKA (reference sequence). This CDR3 is 15 amino acids long. The V segment lost 6 bases and the J segment 1 base; nucleotides outside the gene matches: 8. Written as DNA, the CDR3 is TGCAGTGCCATAGAGAGCGGGGGGCGCACAGATACGCAGTATTTT. It is translated as CSAIESGGRTDTQYF.

CDR3 coding DNA: TGCAGCGTTGATGTAATTGGGCAGGGGAACAATGAGCAGTTCTTC. Amino acids: CSVDVIGQGNNEQFF. This rearrangement joins TRBV29-1 to TRBJ2-1; TRBD1 might be the D (6 bases). CDR1 SQVTM and CDR2 ANQGSEA come from the germline V gene. Trimming pared 3 bases from V and 5 bases from J, leaving 17 bases between. The length of the CDR3 is 15 residues.

This chain connects TRBV20-1 to TRBJ1-2, with D perhaps TRBD1 (6 bases). Germline V gives CDR1 DFQATT, CDR2 SNEGSKA (reference sequence). CDR3 size: 16 residues. The V end was cut by 2 bases, the J end by 7 bases, with 23 bases between. The CDR3 reads CSARKPGQRPNSGYTF. In DNA form, the CDR3 reads TGCAGTGCTAGAAAACCCGGACAGCGGCCGAACAGTGGCTACACCTTC.

The chain employs TRBV3-1 and TRBJ1-4; D remains ambiguous. V lost 3 bases, J lost 0 bases, and 14 bases lay in between. This CDR3 spans 17 amino acids. Germline lookup yields CDR1 LGHDT and CDR2 YNNKEL (reference sequence). The CDR3 region has the DNA TGTGCCAGCAGCCAGGCGGGCCGGGCGACAACTAATGAAAAACTGTTTTTT. It yields the protein CASSQAGRATTNEKLFF.

The chain uses TRBV27 and TRBJ2-3; TRBD2 aligns across 11 bases. This CDR3 region has 16 residues. The V and J ends lost 4 bases and 3 bases, in that order; junction bases with no gene match: 6. Per germline, CDR1 MNHEY and CDR2 SMNVEV (reference sequence). This CDR3 is CASSSHSGGATDTQYF. The CDR3 coding sequence is TGTGCCAGCAGTTCCCATAGCGGGGGGGCGACAGATACGCAGTATTTT.

The V gene is TRBV20-1, the J gene TRBJ2-3; TRBD2 matches 10 bases. The CDR3 is 15 amino acids. Germline CDR1 DFQATT, CDR2 SNEGSKA (reference sequence). After removal of 5 bases from V and 0 bases from J, the junction contained 5 bases not matched to a gene. This CDR3 is CSAVAGGLSTDTQYF. As DNA, the CDR3 is TGCAGTGCTGTAGCGGGAGGACTTAGCACAGATACGCAGTATTTT.

V usage is TRBV5-5 and J usage is TRBJ2-3, with TRBD1 matching over 9 bases. The CDR3 runs to 15 residues. V lost 3 bases to trimming and J lost 4 bases; unmatched junction nucleotides: 6. Germline CDR1 is SGHKS and CDR2 is YYEKEE (reference sequence). The DNA for the CDR3 is TGTGCCAGCAGCTCGGGACGGACAGGGGCAGATACGCAGTATTTT. This translates into CASSSGRTGADTQYF. Using reference TRBV5-5 and TRBJ2-3 for the parts outside the CDR3, the full variable domain is DAGVTQSPTHLIKTRGQQVTLRCSPISGHKSVSWYQQVLGQGPQFIFQYYEKEERGRGNFPDRFSARQFPNYSSELNVNALLLGDSALYLCASSSGRTGADTQYFGPGTRLTVL.

This clonotype was seen more than once but under ten times. This chain joins TRBV15 and TRBJ2-3, with unresolved D. With 0 bases removed from V and 6 bases from J, the gap between germline ends came to 7 bases. This CDR3 region has 13 residues. Germline values: CDR1 LNHNV, CDR2 YYDKDF (reference sequence). The DNA of the CDR3 is TGTGCCACCAGCAGAGATCCGGTGGATACGCAGTATTTT. Protein product: CATSRDPVDTQYF.

This chain connects TRBV7-9 to TRBJ2-5; perhaps TRBD1 as D (6 bases). In germline, CDR1 is SEHNR, CDR2 FQNEAQ (reference sequence). The CDR3 covers 17 residues. Trimming left V 8 bases short and J 2 bases short, with 24 bases between. CDR3: CASGGVQGGQWQETQYF. The DNA for the CDR3 is TGTGCCAGCGGCGGAGTACAAGGGGGTCAGTGGCAAGAGACCCAGTACTTC.

The CDR3 DNA reads as TGCGCCAGCAGCCCCCTGAGAGTTAGCACAGATACGCAGTATTTT. Its protein is CASSPLRVSTDTQYF. This chain uses TRBV5-1 with TRBJ2-3; D not resolved. The CDR3 has 15 residues. Germline loops: CDR1 SGHRS, CDR2 YFSETQ. Trimming pared 4 bases from V and 0 bases from J, leaving 12 bases between.

This clonotype was detected a few times. The chain is built from TRBV3-1 and TRBJ1-2; 7 bases fit TRBD1. The length of the CDR3 is 16 residues. CDR1 is LGHDT, CDR2 YNNKEL, per germline (reference sequence). Trimming removed 4 bases from V and 2 bases from J; junction bases left unmatched: 10. CDR3 residues: CASSLSLGQSNYGYTF. The CDR3 coding sequence is TGTGCCAGCAGCCTTTCATTGGGACAGAGCAACTATGGCTACACCTTC. The full variable domain, in which reference TRBV3-1 and TRBJ1-2 provide the parts outside the CDR3, is DTAVSQTPKYLVTQMGNDKSIKCEQNLGHDTMYWYKQDSKKFLKIMFSYNNKELIINETVPNRFSPKSPDKAHLNLHINSLELGDSAVYFCASSLSLGQSNYGYTFGSGTRLTVV.

The chain uses TRBV7-8 and TRBJ2-5; 7 bases match TRBD1. The J call may not be correct, given that the DNA end is closer to TRBJ2-7. The CDR3 totals 12 residues. Germline loops: CDR1 SGHVS, CDR2 FQNEAQ. The CDR3 here is CASSIQGREQYF. The CDR3, as DNA: TGTGCCAGCAGCATACAGGGGCGCGAGCAGTACTTC.

The chain joins TRBV5-1 to TRBJ2-4; TRBD1 matches at 8 bases. The J call could be wrong; TRBJ2-7 is a better fit for the DNA end. The CDR3 covers 14 residues. The V gene's germline CDR1 is SGHRS and CDR2 YFSETQ. The CDR3 protein is CASSSDREDYEQYF. CDR3 DNA sequence: TGCGCCAGCAGCTCGGACAGGGAGGACTACGAGCAGTACTTC.

The CDR3 nucleotides are TGTGCCAGCAGTTCCTCCAGGGGGAGTGACAATCAGCCCCAGCATTTT. Translating it yields CASSSSRGSDNQPQHF. V and J are TRBV28 and TRBJ1-5; 7 nucleotides line up with TRBD1. Trimming at V came to 4 bases and at J to 3 bases, leaving 9 bases not matched to a gene. Germline assignment: CDR1 MDHEN and CDR2 SYDVKM. The CDR3 spans 16 residues.

This chain links TRBV9 with TRBJ1-6; D is unresolved. This CDR3 comprises 14 residues. The germline gives CDR1 SGDLS, CDR2 YYNGEE. The ends were cut back, 2 bases at V and 7 bases at J, with 10 bases in the middle. The CDR3 protein is CASSVAATNSPLHF. The CDR3 DNA sequence: TGTGCCAGCAGCGTCGCGGCGACCAATTCACCCCTCCACTTT.

The J gene is TRBJ1-5, the V gene TRBV3-1, with D unclear. Germline V CDR1 and CDR2: LGHDT, YNNKEL (reference sequence). The ends were cut back, 2 bases at V and 3 bases at J, with 11 bases in the middle. CDR3 length: 15 residues. Here the CDR3 DNA reads TGTGCCAGCAGCCAATCAGACGGGCCCAATCAGCCCCAGCATTTT. Protein: CASSQSDGPNQPQHF.

The chain employs TRBV6-2 or TRBV6-3 and TRBJ1-5; 8 nucleotides align to TRBD1. The CDR3 is 15 amino acids. Germline CDR1 reads MNHEY; CDR2 reads SVGEGT. The trim removed 6 bases at V and 6 bases at J, leaving 10 bases unmatched. The CDR3 sequence is CASRTGALHVQPQHF. DNA of the CDR3: TGTGCCAGCAGGACAGGGGCTCTCCATGTTCAGCCCCAGCATTTT.